The next 20 T cell receptor beta chains were all read from a single sample in a study of T cell responses to AZD1222 COVID-19 vaccine. Sequencing used immunoSEQ multiplex PCR; TCRdb keeps in-frame clones, though not all of them. This sample yields some 94,000 clones, of which approximately 89% are seen a single time; approximately 5.3% belongs to the top ten. Sequencing used peripheral blood, obtained 28 days after the second AZD1222 dose. These receptors were taken from an adult who received the AZD1222 COVID-19 vaccine.

V usage is TRBV12-3 or TRBV12-4 and J usage is TRBJ2-5; 8 bases are shared with TRBD2. Trimming at V came to 6 bases and at J to 5 bases, leaving 5 bases not matched to a gene. The CDR3 loop spans 13 amino acids. In nucleotides, the CDR3 is TGTGCCAGCAGCCGGGGGGGTTGGGAGACCCAGTACTTC. Its protein is CASSRGGWETQYF.

This chain joins TRBV15 and TRBJ1-2; D perhaps matches TRBD1 (6 bases). Looked up from germline, CDR1 is LNHNV and CDR2 is YYDKDF (reference sequence). V was trimmed by 8 bases and J by 10 bases, leaving 17 bases between them. This CDR3 is 12 amino acids long. The CDR3 DNA is TGTGCCACCGGACTCCCTCAGGGGTCCTACACCTTC. It is translated as CATGLPQGSYTF. Variable domain in full (rest from reference TRBV15 and TRBJ1-2): DAMVIQNPRYQVTQFGKPVTLSCSQTLNHNVMYWYQQKSSQAPKLLFHYYDKDFNNEADTPDNFQSRRPNTSFCFLDIRSPGLGDTAMYLCATGLPQGSYTFGSGTRLTVV.

CDR3 coding DNA: TGTGCCAGCAGCGTGCGTCAGGGTGGCACCGGGGAGCTGTTTTTT. Translation: CASSVRQGGTGELFF. This rearrangement joins TRBV9 to TRBJ2-2; TRBD1 might be the D (5 bases). The germline CDR1 and CDR2 sequences are SGDLS and YYNGEE. The CDR3 consists of 15 residues. Trimming removed 2 bases from V and 4 bases from J, with 12 bases in between.

V usage is TRBV5-5 and J usage is TRBJ1-1; no clear D. V was cut by 0 bases and J by 1 base, with 7 bases left in between. Germline V gene data show CDR1 as SGHKS and CDR2 as YYEKEE (reference sequence). The CDR3 has 14 amino acids. CDR3 nucleotide sequence: TGTGCCAGCAGCTTGGACCCGGGGAACACTGAAGCTTTCTTT. It is translated as CASSLDPGNTEAFF.

This clone has just one count. The chain carries TRBV4-2 and TRBJ1-1; TRBD1 is a possible D gene (5 bases). The ends were cut back, 3 bases at V and 3 bases at J, with 14 bases in the middle. The CDR3 covers 15 residues. Germline V CDR1 and CDR2: LGHNA, YNFKEQ. CDR3 loop: CASSHTQGSDTEAFF. In DNA, the CDR3 is TGTGCCAGCAGCCATACCCAGGGATCGGACACTGAAGCTTTCTTT.

The chain carries TRBV5-1 and TRBJ2-7; 9 bases align to TRBD1. Trimming took 1 base from V and 6 from J; bases not matched to a gene: 5. This CDR3 contains 14 residues. Germline V lookup: CDR1 SGHRS, CDR2 YFSETQ. The CDR3 region is CASSLQDRGFEQYF. CDR3 nucleotides: TGCGCCAGCAGCTTGCAGGACAGGGGTTTCGAGCAGTACTTC.

The V call is TRBV7-6, the J call TRBJ2-7; D gene ambiguous. The V and J ends lost 4 bases and 0 bases respectively, with 7 bases between them. Germline CDR1 SGHVS, CDR2 FNYEAQ. This CDR3 has 13 residues. Written as DNA, the CDR3 is TGTGCCAGCAGCTGGGATATCTCCTACGAGCAGTACTTC. Its protein product is CASSWDISYEQYF. Combining the CDR3 with reference TRBV7-6 and TRBJ2-7 gives the whole variable domain GAGVSQSPRYKVTKRGQDVALRCDPISGHVSLYWYRQALGQGPEFLTYFNYEAQQDKSGLPNDRFSAERPEGSISTLTIQRTEQRDSAMYRCASSWDISYEQYFGPGTRLTVT.

CDR3 sequence (DNA): TGTGCCAGCCTTCCAGGGGCCCGCCAGACCGGCTACACCTTC. As protein: CASLPGARQTGYTF. The chain links TRBV6-5 to TRBJ1-2, with a tentative D call TRBD1 (6 bases). V lost 8 bases to trimming and J lost 8 bases, with 21 bases between them. The CDR3 length is 14 residues. Germline V gene lookup returns CDR1 MNHEY and CDR2 SVGAGI.

This sequence joins TRBV7-2 and TRBJ1-2; D is unclear. V was clipped by 8 bases and J by 3 bases, with 10 bases between them. The CDR3 totals 12 residues. Germline V lookup: CDR1 SGHTA, CDR2 FQGNSA. This CDR3 is CASGPMDYGYTF. DNA for the CDR3: TGTGCCAGCGGCCCTATGGACTATGGCTACACCTTC.

The genes are TRBV10-3 and TRBJ2-7, with D perhaps matching TRBD1 (6 bases). Germline values: CDR1 ENHRY, CDR2 SYGVKD. Trimming left V 6 bases short and J 3 bases short, with 15 bases between. This CDR3 contains 14 residues. The CDR3 coding sequence is TGTGCCATCAGAGCCTCACAGGGTAGCTACGAGCAGTACTTC. It translates to CAIRASQGSYEQYF.

This chain links TRBV28 with TRBJ2-7; D gene unclear. The germline CDR1 and CDR2 sequences are MDHEN and SYDVKM. V was shortened by 4 bases and J by 1 base, with 5 bases between the two germline ends. The CDR3 length is 12 residues. The CDR3 DNA reads as TGTGCCAGCAGTTCCCTTTCCTACGAGCAGTACTTC. Protein sequence: CASSSLSYEQYF.

The chain combines TRBV5-6 with TRBJ1-5; TRBD1 is a possible D gene (5 bases). CDR3 length: 13 amino acids. Per germline, CDR1 SGHDT and CDR2 YYEEEE. Trimming cost V 3 bases and J 2 bases, with 6 bases left between them. Here the CDR3 reads CASSWGGNQPQHF. The DNA of the CDR3 is TGTGCCAGCAGCTGGGGCGGCAATCAGCCCCAGCATTTT. The whole variable domain, remainder taken from reference TRBV5-6 and TRBJ1-5, is DAGVTQSPTHLIKTRGQQVTLRCSPKSGHDTVSWYQQALGQGPQFIFQYYEEEERQRGNFPDRFSGHQFPNYSSELNVNALLLGDSALYLCASSWGGNQPQHFGDGTRLSIL.

V usage is TRBV5-1 and J usage is TRBJ2-3; D remains unclear. Germline values: CDR1 SGHRS, CDR2 YFSETQ. The length of the CDR3 is 15 residues. The V and J ends lost 0 bases and 2 bases respectively, with 10 bases between them. CDR3: CASSLAVAATDTQYF. In DNA form, the CDR3 reads TGCGCCAGCAGCTTGGCCGTTGCGGCCACAGATACGCAGTATTTT.

V gene TRBV6-2 or TRBV6-3 combines with J gene TRBJ1-1; the D is unclear. Between the trimmed V and J ends, which lost 2 bases and 5 bases, there was a span of 12 bases. Per the germline V gene, CDR1 is MNHEY and CDR2 is SVGEGT. The length of the CDR3 is 14 residues. CDR3 protein: CASSYPEGVTEAFF. The CDR3 nucleotides are TGTGCCAGCAGTTACCCCGAGGGCGTGACTGAAGCTTTCTTT.

The chain uses TRBV21-1 and TRBJ2-4; whether TRBD1, the table's D call, matches the DNA was not checked. TRBV21-1 is a pseudogene locus. The CDR3 has 20 amino acids. The CDR3 DNA follows: TGTGCCAGCAGCAACGAAAAGGACAGGGGGAGGCCACTAGCCAAAAACATTCAGTACTTC. This sequence encodes CASSNEKDRGRPLAKNIQYF.

The chain joins TRBV27 to TRBJ1-2, with 7 bases identical to TRBD1. The J segment lost 4 bases and the V segment lost 3 bases, leaving 5 bases of the junction unmatched. Germline V CDR1 and CDR2: MNHEY, SMNVEV (reference sequence). The CDR3 contains 14 residues. The CDR3 region has the DNA TGTGCCAGCAGTTTTCAGGGGGGCGTCTATGGCTACACCTTC. Protein: CASSFQGGVYGYTF.

The V call is TRBV5-1, the J call TRBJ2-1, with a possible D match to TRBD2 (8 bases). The germline V gene has CDR1 SGHRS and CDR2 YFSETQ. The V and J ends lost 4 bases and 5 bases respectively, with 19 bases between them. There are 16 residues in the CDR3. The CDR3, as DNA: TGCGCCAGCAGCAAGCTCGAGCGGGGGACAGACAATGAGCAGTTCTTC. Its translation: CASSKLERGTDNEQFF.

The V gene is TRBV24-1, the J gene TRBJ2-1; 13 bases map to TRBD2. CDR1 and CDR2 from the germline V gene are KGHDR and SFDVKD. The CDR3 has 15 amino acids. The V segment lost 3 bases and the J segment 13 bases; nucleotides outside the gene matches: 8. The CDR3 DNA is TGTGCCACCAGTGATGGGCAAGGACTAGCGGGGGTACAGTTCTTC. Its protein product is CATSDGQGLAGVQFF.

This clone was picked up one time. The V gene is TRBV12-3 or TRBV12-4, the J gene TRBJ2-5, with D uncertain. The CDR3 is 11 residues long. Deletions cut 5 bases from V and 11 bases from J, with 12 bases between. CDR3 bases: TGTGCCAGCAGTCTCCGCAGTTTACAGTACTTC. Translation: CASSLRSLQYF.

The V and J genes are TRBV12-3 or TRBV12-4 and TRBJ2-7; no reliable D call. The CDR3 contains 13 residues. V lost 3 bases to trimming and J lost 1 base, with 7 bases between them. The chain's CDR3 is CASSFRSSYEQYV. The CDR3 coding sequence is TGTGCCAGCAGTTTTCGCAGTTCCTACGAGCAGTACGTC.